A single sample is the source of the 10 T cell receptor beta chains below, sequenced in a study of Graves' ophthalmopathy and Graves' hyperthyroidism. Amplified TCR beta CDR3 regions were obtained using RNA transcripts as template. The library came from an HTBI-primed first-round RT-PCR and a second-round multiplex PCR. Using its own MiXCR run on the multiplex PCR reads, TCRdb lists one record per CDR3 protein. The table records 360,000 or so distinct CDR3 sequences, approximately 16% of them present only once. Sequenced: peripheral blood. The origin of the receptors is a woman aged 18 to 35 with Graves' ophthalmopathy.

This clonotype was seen at least ten times. The rearrangement joins TRBV6-2 or TRBV6-3 to TRBJ1-1; a possible D gene is TRBD1 (6 bases). Germline assignment: CDR1 MNHEY and CDR2 SVGEGT. Trimming shortened V by 2 bases and J by 4 bases, and 17 bases separated the two germline ends. The CDR3 runs 16 residues. As DNA, the CDR3 is TGTGCCAGCAGTTACGCCGGCAGGGGTCGGGGCACTGAAGCTTTCTTT. It translates to CASSYAGRGRGTEAFF.

This clonotype has at least ten counts. This sequence joins TRBV24-1 and TRBJ2-6; 11 bases map to TRBD2. Germline-derived CDR1 and CDR2 are KGHDR and SFDVKD. The CDR3 has 16 amino acids. Trimming at V came to 3 bases and at J to 9 bases, leaving 6 bases not matched to a gene. In DNA form, the CDR3 reads TGTGCCACCAGTGATCAGACTAGCGGGGTATACAACGTCCTGACTTTC. This translates into CATSDQTSGVYNVLTF.

This clonotype was counted at least ten times. This chain joins TRBV27 and TRBJ1-1; D uncertain. This CDR3 is 14 amino acids long. The V and J ends lost 6 bases and 1 base respectively, with 12 bases between them. Germline loops: CDR1 MNHEY, CDR2 SMNVEV (reference sequence). The CDR3 reads CASSPLLKNTEAFF. The CDR3 DNA sequence: TGTGCCAGCAGCCCTCTGCTCAAGAACACTGAAGCTTTCTTT.

This clonotype was recorded many times. No conserved phenylalanine or tryptophan is present at the end of the CDR3, so a read error is the likely explanation. The V gene is TRBV12-3 or TRBV12-4, the J gene TRBJ1-1; D uncertain. This CDR3 spans 13 amino acids. The germline V and J ends were trimmed by 5 bases and 2 bases, with 9 bases remaining between them. The CDR3 here is CASSRTPNTEAFL. The DNA for the CDR3 is TGTGCCAGCAGTCGAACACCAAACACTGAAGCTTTCCTT.

The rearrangement joins TRBV6-7 to TRBJ2-7; possibly TRBD1 or TRBD2 for D (5 bases each). TRBV6-7 is known as an ORF, though its function is uncertain. V gave up 0 bases and J gave up 1 base, with 10 bases separating them. The CDR3 is 15 amino acids. The CDR3 DNA reads TGTGCCAGCAGTTACTCTTACGGGGCTTCCTACGAGCAGTACTTC. Protein: CASSYSYGASYEQYF.

This clonotype was counted ten times or more. One end of the junction is discordant with germline, which a read error may explain. The rearrangement joins TRBV27 to TRBJ1-1; D uncertain. Germline CDR1 reads MNHEY; CDR2 reads SMNVEV (reference sequence). This CDR3 has 15 amino acids. Written as DNA, the CDR3 is TGTGCCAGCAGTTTACGAGGGAGCGCGAACACTGAAGCTCTCTTT. Translation gives CASSLRGSANTEALF.

The chain uses TRBV7-8 and TRBJ1-3; no clear D gene. CDR1 is SGHVS, CDR2 FQNEAQ, per germline. Trimming took off 2 bases at V and 8 bases at J, with 19 bases between the two ends. This CDR3 is built from 16 residues. As DNA, the CDR3 is TGTGCCAGCAGCTTAACTGAGGTTCCCCCTAGGGACACCATATATTTT. Translation: CASSLTEVPPRDTIYF.

This clonotype was found many times. The V gene is TRBV11-2, the J gene TRBJ2-5; D may match TRBD1 or TRBD2 (5 bases each). V was pared by 1 base and J by 0 bases, with 6 bases between. The CDR3 has 14 amino acids. CDR1 and CDR2 (germline): SGHAT, FQNNGV. CDR3 bases: TGTGCCAGCAGCTTAGCGGGACACCAAGAGACCCAGTACTTC. Protein: CASSLAGHQETQYF.

V gene TRBV6-1 combines with J gene TRBJ1-2; D uncertain. V was shortened by 7 bases and J by 1 base, with 7 bases between the two germline ends. This CDR3 contains 12 residues. The germline V gene encodes CDR1 MNHNS and CDR2 SASEGT. The CDR3 DNA is TGTGCCAGCAAAGGCAGTAACTATGGCTACACCTTC. It translates to CASKGSNYGYTF.

There are many counts of this clonotype. V and J are TRBV27 and TRBJ2-7; possibly TRBD1 for D (5 bases). V shed 5 bases and J shed 2 bases, with 10 bases lying between them. CDR3 length equals 13 residues. Looked up from germline, CDR1 is MNHEY and CDR2 is SMNVEV (reference sequence). CDR3: CASSETETYEQYF. The DNA for the CDR3 is TGTGCCAGCAGTGAGACAGAAACCTACGAGCAGTACTTC.